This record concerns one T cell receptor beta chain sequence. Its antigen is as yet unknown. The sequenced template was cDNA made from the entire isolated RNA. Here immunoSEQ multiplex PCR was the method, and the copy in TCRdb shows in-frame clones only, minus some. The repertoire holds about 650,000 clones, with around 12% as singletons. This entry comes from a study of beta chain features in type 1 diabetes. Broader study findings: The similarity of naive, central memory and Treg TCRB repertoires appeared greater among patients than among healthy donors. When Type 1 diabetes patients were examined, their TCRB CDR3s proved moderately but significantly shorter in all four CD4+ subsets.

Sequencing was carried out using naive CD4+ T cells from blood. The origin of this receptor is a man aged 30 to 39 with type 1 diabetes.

CDR3 sequence (DNA): TGTGCCAGCCTATGGAAGTCTGAAGCTTTCTTT. Translated: CASLWKSEAFF. The V gene is TRBV5-6, the J gene TRBJ1-1; D is ambiguous. Looked up from germline, CDR1 is SGHDT and CDR2 is YYEEEE. This CDR3 comprises 11 residues. Trimming took off 7 bases at V and 6 bases at J, with 10 bases between the two ends.